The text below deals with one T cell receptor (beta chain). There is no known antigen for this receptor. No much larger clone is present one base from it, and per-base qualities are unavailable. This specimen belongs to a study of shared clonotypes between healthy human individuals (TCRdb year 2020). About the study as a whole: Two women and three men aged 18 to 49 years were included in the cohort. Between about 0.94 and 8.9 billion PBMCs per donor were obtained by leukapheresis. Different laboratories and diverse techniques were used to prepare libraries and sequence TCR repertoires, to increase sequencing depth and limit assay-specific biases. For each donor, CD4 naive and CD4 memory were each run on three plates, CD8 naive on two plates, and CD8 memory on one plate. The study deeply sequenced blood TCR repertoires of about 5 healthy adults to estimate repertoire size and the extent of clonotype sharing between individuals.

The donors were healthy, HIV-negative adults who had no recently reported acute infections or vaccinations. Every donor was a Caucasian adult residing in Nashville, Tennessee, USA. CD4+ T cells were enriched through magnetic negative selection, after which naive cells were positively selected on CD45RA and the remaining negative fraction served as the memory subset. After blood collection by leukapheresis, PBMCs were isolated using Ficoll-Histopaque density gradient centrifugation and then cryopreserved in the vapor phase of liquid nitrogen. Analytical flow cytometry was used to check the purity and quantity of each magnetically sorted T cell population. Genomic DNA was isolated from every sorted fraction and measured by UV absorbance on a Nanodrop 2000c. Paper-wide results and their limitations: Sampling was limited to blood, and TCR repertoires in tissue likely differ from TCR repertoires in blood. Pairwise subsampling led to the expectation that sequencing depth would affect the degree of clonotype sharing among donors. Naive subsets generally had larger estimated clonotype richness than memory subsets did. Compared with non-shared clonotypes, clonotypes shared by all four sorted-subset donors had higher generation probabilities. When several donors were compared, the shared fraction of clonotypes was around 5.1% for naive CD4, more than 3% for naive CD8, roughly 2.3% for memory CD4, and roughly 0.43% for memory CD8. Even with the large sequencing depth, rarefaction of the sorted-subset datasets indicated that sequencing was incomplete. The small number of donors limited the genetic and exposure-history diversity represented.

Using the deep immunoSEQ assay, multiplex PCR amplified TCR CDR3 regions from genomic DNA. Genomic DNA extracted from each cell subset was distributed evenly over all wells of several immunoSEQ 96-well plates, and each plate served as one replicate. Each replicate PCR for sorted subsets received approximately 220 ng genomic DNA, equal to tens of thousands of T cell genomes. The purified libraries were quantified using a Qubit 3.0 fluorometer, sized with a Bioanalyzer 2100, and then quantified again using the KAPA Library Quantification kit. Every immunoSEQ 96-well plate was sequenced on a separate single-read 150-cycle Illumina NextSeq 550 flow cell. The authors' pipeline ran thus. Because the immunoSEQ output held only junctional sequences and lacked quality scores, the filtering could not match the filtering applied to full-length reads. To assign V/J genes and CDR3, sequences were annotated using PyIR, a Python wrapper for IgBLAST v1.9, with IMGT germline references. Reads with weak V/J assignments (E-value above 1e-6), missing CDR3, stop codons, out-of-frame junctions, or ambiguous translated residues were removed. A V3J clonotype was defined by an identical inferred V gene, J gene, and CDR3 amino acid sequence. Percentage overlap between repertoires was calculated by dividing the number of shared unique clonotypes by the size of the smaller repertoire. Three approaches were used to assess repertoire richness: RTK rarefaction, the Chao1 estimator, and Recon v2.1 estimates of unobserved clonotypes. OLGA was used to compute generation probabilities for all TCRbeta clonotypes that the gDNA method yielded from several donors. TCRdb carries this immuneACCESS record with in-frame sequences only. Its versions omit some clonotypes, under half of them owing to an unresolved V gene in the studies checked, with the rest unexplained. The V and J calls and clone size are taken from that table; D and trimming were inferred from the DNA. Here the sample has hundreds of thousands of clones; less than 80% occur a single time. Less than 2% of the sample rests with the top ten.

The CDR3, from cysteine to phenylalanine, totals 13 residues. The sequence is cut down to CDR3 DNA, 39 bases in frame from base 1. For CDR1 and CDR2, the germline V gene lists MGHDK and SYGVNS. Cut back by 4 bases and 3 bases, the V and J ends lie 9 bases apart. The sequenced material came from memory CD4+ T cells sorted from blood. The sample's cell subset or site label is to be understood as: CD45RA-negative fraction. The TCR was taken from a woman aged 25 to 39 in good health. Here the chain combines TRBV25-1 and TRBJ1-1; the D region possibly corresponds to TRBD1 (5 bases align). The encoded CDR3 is CASSGRDHTEAFF. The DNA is TGTGCCAGCAGTGGGAGGGACCACACTGAAGCTTTCTTT.